These 31 T cell receptor beta chains originate from one sample sequenced in a study of T cell responses to AZD1222 COVID-19 vaccine. Profiled with immunoSEQ multiplex PCR; TCRdb holds only in-frame clones, not every one. The table lists approximately 77,000 clones, approximately 90% of them singletons. The material was peripheral blood, obtained on day 0 of MenACWY control vaccination. All receptors derive from an adult in good health.

CDR3 amino acids: CASSFDRTSGSSYEQYF. The CDR3 coding sequence is TGTGCCAGCAGCTTCGACCGGACTAGCGGGAGCTCCTACGAGCAGTACTTC. The chain couples TRBV11-2 to TRBJ2-7; 13 bases line up with TRBD2. Germline CDR1 reads SGHAT; CDR2 reads FQNNGV. V lost 3 bases, J lost 0 bases, and 5 bases stayed unmatched. The CDR3 has 17 amino acids.

V is TRBV28 and J is TRBJ1-2, with D perhaps TRBD1 (5 bases). V gave up 1 base and J gave up 4 bases, with 10 bases separating them. Germline V gene data show CDR1 as MDHEN and CDR2 as SYDVKM. There are 14 residues in the CDR3. The CDR3 region has the DNA TGTGCCAGCAGTTTATTGGGGGGAATCTATGGCTACACCTTC. Protein product: CASSLLGGIYGYTF.

The chain combines TRBV19 with TRBJ2-3; D call uncertain. V lost 6 bases, J lost 3 bases, and 4 bases lay in between. Germline loops: CDR1 LNHDA, CDR2 SQIVND (reference sequence). The CDR3 extends over 11 amino acids. CDR3 DNA: TGTGCCAGTAGCAAGACAGATACGCAGTATTTT. Protein product: CASSKTDTQYF.

This chain connects TRBV5-8 to TRBJ1-1; D might be TRBD1 (5 bases). Germline V lookup: CDR1 SGHTS, CDR2 YDEGEE. V was clipped by 3 bases and J by 7 bases, with 16 bases between them. This CDR3 spans 14 amino acids. CDR3 amino acids: CASSSQQAQVEAFF. The CDR3 DNA reads as TGTGCCAGCAGCTCCCAACAGGCTCAGGTTGAAGCTTTCTTT. Full variable domain (outside the CDR3, taken from reference TRBV5-8 and TRBJ1-1): EAGVTQSPTHLIKTRGQQATLRCSPISGHTSVYWYQQALGLGLQFLLWYDEGEERNRGNFPPRFSGRQFPNYSSELNVNALELEDSALYLCASSSQQAQVEAFFGQGTRLTVV.

The CDR3 DNA reads as TGTGCCAGCAGCGTAGTCCCGGGAAAGGATTCACCCCTCCACTTT. This translates into CASSVVPGKDSPLHF. This chain joins TRBV9 and TRBJ1-6; no clear D. Looked up from germline, CDR1 is SGDLS and CDR2 is YYNGEE. V was shortened by 0 bases and J by 8 bases, with 12 bases between the two germline ends. The CDR3 runs to 15 residues.

This rearrangement joins TRBV6-5 to TRBJ1-2; D not certain. The CDR3 length is 14 residues. Trimming removed 0 bases at V and 3 bases at J, with 8 bases between. Looked up from germline, CDR1 is MNHEY and CDR2 is SVGAGI. As DNA, the CDR3 is TGTGCCAGCAGTTACTCAACAGCTCACTATGGCTACACCTTC. Translating gives CASSYSTAHYGYTF.

The rearrangement links TRBV2 to TRBJ1-1, with D possibly TRBD1 on 5 matching bases. The germline V gene encodes CDR1 SNHLY and CDR2 FYNNEI. The ends were cut back, 6 bases at V and 2 bases at J, with 13 bases in the middle. The CDR3 runs 14 residues. CDR3 nucleotide sequence: TGTGCCAGCAGGGGGGGTTCGACCAACACTGAAGCTTTCTTT. Protein sequence: CASRGGSTNTEAFF.

The rearrangement links TRBV27 to TRBJ2-1, with D possibly called TRBD1 or TRBD2 (5 bases each). The CDR3 totals 19 residues. Trimming left V 2 bases short and J 7 bases short, with 27 bases between. The germline gives CDR1 MNHEY, CDR2 SMNVEV (reference sequence). Here the CDR3 reads CASSLRLGPPGLTVNEQFF. The CDR3 DNA reads TGTGCCAGCAGTTTAAGGTTGGGACCGCCGGGCCTAACAGTGAATGAGCAGTTCTTC.

The chain uses TRBV7-2 and TRBJ2-1; TRBD1 matches at 7 bases. Trimming removed 5 bases from V and 3 bases from J; junction bases left unmatched: 7. Germline V lookup: CDR1 SGHTA, CDR2 FQGNSA. The CDR3 is made up of 15 amino acids. CDR3 in amino acids: CASSTRQGNYNEQFF. CDR3 bases: TGTGCCAGCAGCACGAGACAGGGCAACTACAATGAGCAGTTCTTC.

This sequence joins TRBV9 and TRBJ2-1; TRBD2 might be the D (6 bases). V lost 0 bases and J lost 0, with 13 bases in between. CDR1 and CDR2 (germline): SGDLS, YYNGEE. This CDR3 has 17 residues. The CDR3 protein is CASSVGGGMTSYNEQFF. CDR3 coding DNA: TGTGCCAGCAGCGTAGGAGGCGGGATGACCTCCTACAATGAGCAGTTCTTC.

The chain links TRBV7-2 to TRBJ2-3; TRBD2 matches 9 bases. J was trimmed by 2 bases and V by 5 bases; bases with no gene match: 5. The CDR3 runs 15 residues. CDR1 SGHTA and CDR2 FQGNSA come from the germline V gene. CDR3 residues: CASSLRTSDTDTQYF. In DNA form, the CDR3 reads TGTGCCAGCAGCCTAAGGACTAGCGACACAGATACGCAGTATTTT.

The CDR3 coding sequence is TGTGCCAGCAGCGTCGACAGGGGCAATCAGCCCCAGCATTTT. Protein: CASSVDRGNQPQHF. The chain has TRBV7-2 and TRBJ1-5; TRBD1 matches at 7 bases. CDR1 SGHTA and CDR2 FQGNSA come from the germline V gene. J was trimmed by 2 bases and V by 5 bases; bases with no gene match: 3. The CDR3 contains 14 residues.

The sample holds one count of this clone. The rearrangement uses TRBV25-1 and TRBJ2-1, with D possibly being TRBD2 (6 bases). The CDR3 is 11 amino acids. Germline CDR1 MGHDK, CDR2 SYGVNS. Trimming removed 7 bases at V and 8 bases at J, with 9 bases between. The CDR3, as DNA: TGTGCCAGCACGGGGGTTTATGAGCAGTTCTTC. Protein: CASTGVYEQFF.

This sequence joins TRBV6-5 and TRBJ2-2; D is undetermined. V lost 0 bases, J lost 5 bases, and 10 bases lay in between. Germline CDR1 reads MNHEY; CDR2 reads SVGAGI. CDR3 size: 15 residues. The DNA of the CDR3 is TGTGCCAGCAGTTACTCCCCGGCGAGAACCGGGGAGCTGTTTTTT. The encoded protein is CASSYSPARTGELFF.

The J gene is TRBJ2-3, the V gene TRBV15, with TRBD1 matching over 10 bases. V was pared by 2 bases and J by 5 bases, with 10 bases of the junction left unmatched. The CDR3 totals 17 residues. Germline V gene lookup returns CDR1 LNHNV and CDR2 YYDKDF (reference sequence). The CDR3 nucleotides read TGTGCCACCAGCAGAACTGGTCGGGGACAGGGGATAGATACGCAGTATTTT. It codes for CATSRTGRGQGIDTQYF.

J is TRBJ2-5 and V is TRBV10-1, with TRBD2 matching 11 bases. The CDR3 sequence is 15 residues long. Germline values: CDR1 WNHNN, CDR2 SYGVQD (reference sequence). The ends lost 2 bases at V and 1 base at J; junction bases unmatched: 0. As DNA, the CDR3 is TGCGCCAGCAGTGAGCTAGCGGGAGGCCAAGAGACCCAGTACTTC. It is translated as CASSELAGGQETQYF.

The rearrangement uses TRBV29-1 and TRBJ1-1; 8 nucleotides match TRBD1. Germline-derived CDR1 and CDR2 are SQVTM and ANQGSEA. CDR3 size: 13 residues. Unmatched junction bases numbered 5, after V lost 7 bases and J lost 1 base. The CDR3 DNA reads as TGCAGCGGGAGGGGACAGGAGAACACTGAAGCTTTCTTT. Translating it yields CSGRGQENTEAFF.

The V call is TRBV25-1, the J call TRBJ1-6; TRBD1 is a possible D gene (5 bases). The length of the CDR3 is 14 residues. In germline, CDR1 is MGHDK, CDR2 SYGVNS. Trimming pared 8 bases from V and 8 bases from J, leaving 16 bases between. CDR3 nucleotides: TGTGCCAGCGTGGGGGGAGGGTCGCATTCACCCCTCCACTTT. Encoded protein: CASVGGGSHSPLHF.

This clone was seen only once. The rearrangement uses TRBV27 and TRBJ1-2, with 7 bases fitting TRBD1. The germline gives CDR1 MNHEY, CDR2 SMNVEV (reference sequence). The CDR3 has 12 amino acids. The V segment lost 6 bases and the J segment 4 bases; nucleotides outside the gene matches: 2. The CDR3 sequence: CASRGGTYGYTF. The CDR3 region has the DNA TGTGCCAGCAGAGGGGGCACCTATGGCTACACCTTC.

This chain connects TRBV29-1 to TRBJ1-2; the match to TRBD1 covers 8 bases. The length of the CDR3 is 12 residues. V lost 6 bases and J lost 2; bases outside the gene matches: 2. From germline, CDR1 is SQVTM and CDR2 ANQGSEA. CDR3 bases: TGCAGCGTAAACAGGGGGAACTATGGCTACACCTTC. Translated: CSVNRGNYGYTF.

This clone appeared a single time. This chain joins TRBV2 and TRBJ1-6, with 9 bases aligning to TRBD1. Germline CDR1 reads SNHLY; CDR2 reads FYNNEI. This CDR3 is 14 amino acids long. The J segment lost 3 bases and the V segment lost 11 bases, leaving 5 bases of the junction unmatched. The CDR3 loop is CAGGTGNYNSPLHF. As DNA, the CDR3 is TGTGCCGGAGGGACAGGGAACTATAATTCACCCCTCCACTTT.

The chain combines TRBV19 with TRBJ1-5; TRBD1 agrees at 8 bases. The germline gives CDR1 LNHDA, CDR2 SQIVND (reference sequence). Trimming removed 4 bases from V and 4 bases from J; junction bases left unmatched: 12. The CDR3 extends over 17 amino acids. CDR3 region: CASSRRRGLEYNQPQHF. The CDR3 DNA follows: TGTGCCAGTAGTAGACGCAGGGGGCTCGAGTATAATCAGCCCCAGCATTTT. The variable domain in full, with the rest retrieved from reference TRBV19 and TRBJ1-5, is DGGITQSPKYLFRKEGQNVTLSCEQNLNHDAMYWYRQDPGQGLRLIYYSQIVNDFQKGDIAEGYSVSREKKESFPLTVTSAQKNPTAFYLCASSRRRGLEYNQPQHFGDGTRLSIL.

The chain is built from TRBV7-9 and TRBJ1-5; perhaps TRBD1 as D (5 bases). The germline gives CDR1 SEHNR, CDR2 FQNEAQ (reference sequence). Trimming took off 1 base at V and 2 bases at J, with 9 bases between the two ends. The CDR3 is 15 amino acids. Written as DNA, the CDR3 is TGTGCCAGCAGCTTAGGTGGGGGGGGCAATCAGCCCCAGCATTTT. The encoded protein is CASSLGGGGNQPQHF.

V and J are TRBV9 and TRBJ2-5; no firm D call. Germline values: CDR1 SGDLS, CDR2 YYNGEE. The CDR3 sequence is 11 residues long. V gave up 3 bases and J gave up 4 bases, with 4 bases separating them. CDR3 in DNA: TGTGCCAGCAGCGCAGGAGAGACCCAGTACTTC. Translation: CASSAGETQYF.

The rearrangement links TRBV19 to TRBJ2-2; D could derive from TRBD1 or TRBD2 (5 bases each). The CDR3 runs to 14 residues. Germline V lookup: CDR1 LNHDA, CDR2 SQIVND (reference sequence). V lost 4 bases to trimming and J lost 6 bases, with 12 bases between them. CDR3 region: CASSTPGTAGELFF. Written as DNA, the CDR3 is TGTGCCAGTAGTACCCCCGGGACCGCCGGGGAGCTGTTTTTT.

This clone was detected a few times. The rearrangement links TRBV29-1 to TRBJ2-7; TRBD2 might be the D (6 bases). Germline V gives CDR1 SQVTM, CDR2 ANQGSEA. The CDR3 extends over 16 amino acids. Between the trimmed V and J ends, which lost 5 bases and 1 base, there was a span of 21 bases. CDR3 bases: TGCAGCGTTCTCGGTTCTAGCGCTCTTCCGTCCTACGAGCAGTACTTC. Its protein product is CSVLGSSALPSYEQYF.

Here the CDR3 DNA reads TGTGCCAGCAGCAGACCGGGGACTAGCGGGACCGGCGAGCAGTACTTC. Protein sequence: CASSRPGTSGTGEQYF. This rearrangement joins TRBV9 to TRBJ2-7, with 13 bases fitting TRBD2. From germline, CDR1 is SGDLS and CDR2 YYNGEE. Unmatched junction bases numbered 10, after V lost 4 bases and J lost 6 bases. The CDR3 runs to 16 residues.

V and J are TRBV6-5 and TRBJ1-1; 7 positions agree with TRBD1. This CDR3 contains 15 residues. From germline, CDR1 is MNHEY and CDR2 SVGAGI. Trimming at V came to 6 bases and at J to 3 bases, leaving 10 bases not matched to a gene. This chain's CDR3 is CASRRGDRDDTEAFF. CDR3 DNA sequence: TGTGCCAGCAGGCGAGGTGACAGGGACGACACTGAAGCTTTCTTT.

The chain joins TRBV9 to TRBJ2-2; the D call may be TRBD1 or TRBD2 (5 bases each). The germline V and J ends were trimmed by 0 bases and 4 bases, with 16 bases remaining between them. The CDR3 loop spans 17 amino acids. Germline CDR1 and CDR2: SGDLS and YYNGEE. The CDR3 loop reads CASSVGPGGRVTGELFF. The CDR3 DNA is TGTGCCAGCAGCGTAGGGCCTGGGGGTAGGGTCACCGGGGAGCTGTTTTTT.

J is TRBJ2-7 and V is TRBV18; 7 bases align to TRBD1. Looked up from germline, CDR1 is KGHSH and CDR2 is LQKENI. V was clipped by 2 bases and J by 6 bases; unmatched bases: 13. The CDR3 loop spans 16 amino acids. The CDR3 spells CASSPRGGTEASEQYF. The CDR3 DNA is TGTGCCAGCTCACCAAGGGGTGGGACAGAGGCGAGCGAGCAGTACTTC.

The V gene is TRBV20-1, the J gene TRBJ2-7; TRBD1 aligns across 7 bases. The V and J ends lost 3 bases and 1 base, in that order; junction bases with no gene match: 6. Germline-derived CDR1 and CDR2 are DFQATT and SNEGSKA (reference sequence). This CDR3 is 14 amino acids long. CDR3 sequence: CSASGQVPSYEQYF. In DNA form, the CDR3 reads TGCAGTGCTAGTGGACAGGTACCTTCCTACGAGCAGTACTTC.